The 28 T cell receptor beta chains below come from one sample, sequenced in a study of blood T cell repertoires in COVID-19. The method was immunoSEQ multiplex PCR; TCRdb's version includes in-frame clones alone and lacks a portion of them. This sample yields about 210,000 clones, of which about 83% are seen a single time; approximately 8% belongs to the top ten. Sequencing input: peripheral blood. These TCRs come from a woman between 45 and 65 years old with active or convalescent COVID-19.

This sequence joins TRBV10-3 and TRBJ2-2; no firm D call. Germline CDR1 and CDR2: ENHRY and SYGVKD. V dropped 4 bases and J dropped 6 bases, with 3 bases sitting between them. This CDR3 contains 11 residues. CDR3 sequence (DNA): TGTGCCATCAGTGGGCCCGGGGAGCTGTTTTTT. It is translated as CAISGPGELFF.

The V gene is TRBV20-1, the J gene TRBJ2-7; weak D call: TRBD1 (6 bases). V lost 4 bases, J lost 3 bases, and 19 bases lay in between. The length of the CDR3 is 15 residues. The germline gives CDR1 DFQATT, CDR2 SNEGSKA (reference sequence). CDR3 region: CSAIEARDIVYEQYF. DNA for the CDR3: TGCAGTGCTATTGAGGCAAGGGACATAGTCTACGAGCAGTACTTC.

The chain uses TRBV12-3 or TRBV12-4 and TRBJ2-7; weak D call: TRBD1 (5 bases). V lost 4 bases and J 4 bases, leaving 8 bases between the germline ends. This CDR3 has 12 residues. The CDR3 spells CASSSGIYEQYF. The CDR3 nucleotides read TGTGCCAGCAGTTCAGGGATTTACGAGCAGTACTTC.

V is TRBV24-1 and J is TRBJ2-3; no clear D. CDR3 size: 13 residues. CDR1 is KGHDR, CDR2 SFDVKD, per germline. The V end lost 4 bases, the J end lost 2 bases, and 6 bases lay between the germline ends. The CDR3 sequence is CATSDPNTDTQYF. CDR3 DNA sequence: TGTGCCACCAGTGACCCCAACACAGATACGCAGTATTTT.

J is TRBJ1-5 and V is TRBV3-1 (or the pseudogene TRBV3-2); D gene uncertain. V was clipped by 1 base and J by 2 bases, with 12 bases between them. CDR1 is LGHDT and CDR2 is YNNKEL in the germline V gene (reference sequence). There are 16 residues in the CDR3. This CDR3 reads CASSQGWGGGNQPQHF. In DNA, the CDR3 is TGTGCCAGCAGCCAAGGATGGGGAGGAGGCAATCAGCCCCAGCATTTT.

The chain joins TRBV9 to TRBJ2-3, with D possibly being TRBD2 (6 bases). CDR3 length equals 15 residues. The germline V gene encodes CDR1 SGDLS and CDR2 YYNGEE. Trimming shortened V by 4 bases and J by 1 base, and 13 bases separated the two germline ends. CDR3 coding DNA: TGTGCCAGCAGCCTCCCGTCTAGCGGCACAGATACGCAGTATTTT. Its protein is CASSLPSSGTDTQYF.

This chain links TRBV3-1 (or the pseudogene TRBV3-2) with TRBJ1-2; perhaps TRBD1 as D (6 bases). The CDR3 is 14 residues long. Germline CDR1 is LGHDT and CDR2 is YNNKEL (reference sequence). V was shortened by 2 bases and J by 8 bases, with 15 bases between the two germline ends. The CDR3 coding sequence is TGTGCCAGCAGCCAACGGTCACAGGGAAAGGGCTACACCTTC. This translates into CASSQRSQGKGYTF.

This clone has ten or more counts. The chain carries TRBV28 and TRBJ2-1; D is perhaps TRBD1 (5 bases). V shed 5 bases and J shed 7 bases, with 18 bases lying between them. CDR1 and CDR2 from the germline V gene are MDHEN and SYDVKM. The CDR3 has 15 amino acids. CDR3 loop: CASSPVVGVENEQFF. The CDR3 DNA sequence: TGTGCCAGCAGTCCAGTTGTAGGGGTTGAAAATGAGCAGTTCTTC.

The genes are TRBV5-1 and TRBJ1-4; D unresolved. Germline values: CDR1 SGHRS, CDR2 YFSETQ. Trimming pared 5 bases from V and 0 bases from J, leaving 11 bases between. This CDR3 contains 15 residues. In DNA form, the CDR3 reads TGCGCCAGCAGTCCAGGTCCTTCAACTAATGAAAAACTGTTTTTT. Its translation is CASSPGPSTNEKLFF.

This clone showed up just once. The chain uses TRBV29-1 and TRBJ2-2, with 7 bases aligning to TRBD2. The CDR3 loop spans 15 amino acids. The germline V gene has CDR1 SQVTM and CDR2 ANQGSEA. V dropped 3 bases and J dropped 1; count of bases not matched to a gene: 5. CDR3 loop: CSVDAGAGNTGELFF. The CDR3 coding sequence is TGCAGCGTTGACGCGGGAGCTGGGAACACCGGGGAGCTGTTTTTT.

The V call is TRBV3-1 (or the pseudogene TRBV3-2), the J call TRBJ1-2; weak D call: TRBD1 (6 bases). Per germline, CDR1 LGHDT and CDR2 YNNKEL (reference sequence). CDR3 length: 14 amino acids. Trimming left V 5 bases short and J 7 bases short, with 17 bases between. The DNA for the CDR3 is TGTGCCAGCAGCTTCGGGGTCAGGGGCAGTGGCTACACCTTC. Translating it yields CASSFGVRGSGYTF.

Only a few counts were recorded for this clone. This chain links TRBV2 with TRBJ1-1; D might be TRBD1 (6 bases). CDR1 is SNHLY and CDR2 is FYNNEI in the germline V gene. CDR3 length: 13 amino acids. Trimming removed 6 bases at V and 1 base at J, with 9 bases between. The CDR3 region has the DNA TGTGCCAGCAGGCCGGACAGGAACACTGAAGCTTTCTTT. Protein product: CASRPDRNTEAFF.

The chain carries TRBV7-9 and TRBJ2-7; possible D gene TRBD2, 6 bases. Trimming stripped 3 bases from V and 3 bases from J, with 12 bases between. This CDR3 has 14 residues. Germline V gives CDR1 SEHNR, CDR2 FQNEAQ (reference sequence). The CDR3 DNA reads TGTGCCAGCAGCTTCGAGCGGGCCGACTACGAGCAGTACTTC. Translating gives CASSFERADYEQYF.

The chain couples TRBV5-5 to TRBJ2-7; 7 positions match TRBD1. The junction had 1 base not matched to a gene; V was cut back by 2 bases and J by 5 bases. The germline CDR1 and CDR2 sequences are SGHKS and YYEKEE (reference sequence). The CDR3 consists of 12 residues. The CDR3 DNA sequence: TGTGCCAGCAGCTTTACAGGGGACGAGCAGTACGTC. Translating it yields CASSFTGDEQYV.

The gene calls are TRBV6-5 and TRBJ1-6; 8 bases are a match to TRBD1. The length of the CDR3 is 15 residues. The junction had 13 bases not matched to a gene; V was cut back by 6 bases and J by 12 bases. CDR1 MNHEY and CDR2 SVGAGI come from the germline V gene. The CDR3 region is CASRRQGTGERPLHF. The CDR3 coding sequence is TGTGCCAGCAGGAGACAGGGGACAGGCGAGCGACCCCTCCACTTT.

This clone was recorded only once. The rearrangement joins TRBV5-5 to TRBJ2-7; a possible D gene is TRBD1 (6 bases). This CDR3 has 14 amino acids. Trimming stripped 5 bases from V and 0 bases from J, with 12 bases between. Germline CDR1 reads SGHKS; CDR2 reads YYEKEE (reference sequence). The chain's CDR3 is CASRQNRASYEQYF. CDR3 in DNA: TGTGCCAGCAGACAAAACAGGGCCTCCTACGAGCAGTACTTC.

This clone was seen only once. V gene TRBV3-1 (or the pseudogene TRBV3-2) combines with J gene TRBJ2-5; D remains ambiguous. Deletions cut 5 bases from V and 5 bases from J, with 6 bases between. Germline CDR1 is LGHDT and CDR2 is YNNKEL (reference sequence). CDR3 length: 11 residues. Here the CDR3 reads CASSSTETQYF. In nucleotides, the CDR3 is TGTGCCAGCAGCTCTACGGAGACCCAGTACTTC.

The chain carries TRBV20-1 and TRBJ1-5; D remains unclear. This CDR3 spans 11 amino acids. Germline CDR1 DFQATT, CDR2 SNEGSKA (reference sequence). Between the trimmed V and J ends, which lost 3 bases and 6 bases, there was a span of 6 bases. The CDR3 region is CSASAGQPQHF. In DNA form, the CDR3 reads TGCAGTGCTAGTGCAGGTCAGCCCCAGCATTTT.

This clone was counted once. Other nucleotide sequences in the sample specify the same CDR3. J is TRBJ2-1 and V is TRBV5-1; a weak D match, TRBD1 (6 bases). Trimming stripped 1 base from V and 8 bases from J, with 7 bases between. Germline CDR1 is SGHRS and CDR2 is YFSETQ. The CDR3 spans 12 residues. This chain's CDR3 is CASSLQGYEQFF. DNA for the CDR3: TGCGCCAGCAGCTTGCAGGGGTATGAGCAGTTCTTC.

Written as DNA, the CDR3 is TGTGCCAGCGCGACAGGGGACGGGAGGAACACTGAAGCTTTCTTT. Translated, it gives CASATGDGRNTEAFF. The rearrangement joins TRBV25-1 to TRBJ1-1, with 8 bases that match TRBD1. The germline V gene has CDR1 MGHDK and CDR2 SYGVNS. The CDR3 runs 15 residues. J gave up 1 base and V 8 bases, and 9 bases lay outside the gene matches.

This chain connects TRBV6-1 to TRBJ1-2; D is unresolved. CDR3 size: 14 residues. Trimming removed 3 bases from V and 4 bases from J, with 12 bases in between. Germline V lookup: CDR1 MNHNS, CDR2 SASEGT. In DNA, the CDR3 is TGTGCCAGCAGTGATTTTACTTACTTCTATGGCTACACCTTC. It is translated as CASSDFTYFYGYTF.

This chain uses TRBV5-4 with TRBJ2-1; weak D call: TRBD2 (5 bases). The CDR3 runs to 17 residues. Trimming removed 3 bases at V and 7 bases at J, with 23 bases between. In germline, CDR1 is SGHNT, CDR2 YYREEE (reference sequence). The CDR3: CASSSGLGGPRSNEQFF. The CDR3, as DNA: TGTGCCAGCAGCTCGGGATTGGGTGGCCCCCGGAGTAATGAGCAGTTCTTC.

This chain uses TRBV18 with TRBJ2-5; TRBD2 matches 13 bases. The V segment lost 3 bases and the J segment 3 bases; nucleotides outside the gene matches: 1. The CDR3 contains 15 residues. CDR1 is KGHSH and CDR2 is LQKENI in the germline V gene. The CDR3 loop is CASSPGTSGEETQYF. The CDR3 bases are TGTGCCAGCTCACCGGGGACTAGCGGGGAAGAGACCCAGTACTTC.

In its sample, this clone was seen once. Other DNA variants within this sample encode the same CDR3. The chain combines TRBV18 with TRBJ1-2; 8 positions match TRBD1. Trimming took 3 bases from V and 3 from J; bases not matched to a gene: 0. This CDR3 comprises 13 residues. Germline V gives CDR1 KGHSH, CDR2 LQKENI. CDR3 amino acids: CASSPDRDYGYTF. For the CDR3, the DNA is TGTGCCAGCTCACCGGACAGGGACTATGGCTACACCTTC.

The chain combines TRBV28 with TRBJ2-1; D is unresolved. Trimming removed 2 bases from V and 7 bases from J, with 6 bases in between. Germline V gene lookup returns CDR1 MDHEN and CDR2 SYDVKM. The CDR3 sequence is 12 residues long. The CDR3 here is CASSLSWNEQFF. The CDR3 DNA reads as TGTGCCAGCAGTTTAAGCTGGAATGAGCAGTTCTTC.

The gene calls are TRBV3-1 (or the pseudogene TRBV3-2) and TRBJ2-3, with TRBD2 matching over 7 bases. The V gene's germline CDR1 is LGHDT and CDR2 YNNKEL (reference sequence). The CDR3 totals 14 residues. V lost 4 bases to trimming and J lost 6 bases; unmatched junction nucleotides: 7. The CDR3 DNA reads TGTGCCAGCAGCCCCCGGGGGGTGTCCGATACGCAGTATTTT. Protein: CASSPRGVSDTQYF.

This clone was picked up one time. CDR3 in amino acids: CASSWEGDTQYF. CDR3 coding DNA: TGTGCCAGCAGCTGGGAGGGAGATACGCAGTATTTT. V gene TRBV12-3 or TRBV12-4 combines with J gene TRBJ2-3, with 7 bases lining up with TRBD2. The CDR3 covers 12 residues. After removal of 6 bases from V and 5 bases from J, the junction contained 2 bases not matched to a gene.

The V gene is TRBV5-1, the J gene TRBJ1-3, with no clear D. The CDR3 is 17 amino acids. The V end was cut by 4 bases, the J end by 4 bases, with 21 bases between. Per the germline V gene, CDR1 is SGHRS and CDR2 is YFSETQ. The CDR3 DNA reads TGCGCCAGCAGCCTCGTGGGTCCAGTACCGGGAGGAAACACCATATATTTT. This codes for CASSLVGPVPGGNTIYF.